Listed below are T cell receptor beta chains from one sample, sequenced in a study of blood T cell repertoires in COVID-19. Using immunoSEQ multiplex PCR, the repertoire was profiled, and TCRdb retains in-frame clones only, with some absent. The data contain about 98,000 clones, 70% to 90% of them singletons. Specimen: peripheral blood. All receptors derive from a man in his 70s with acute or convalescent COVID-19. Each CDR3 is given with its conserved first and last residue. D genes are given only for firm matches. For some rows the clone size is stated as once, few or many, or as a class when expanded; others skip it.

v_gene	abundance	len	d_gene	j_gene	CDR3nt	CDR3aa
TRBV7-7	few	16	TRBD2	TRBJ2-5	TGTGCTAGCAGCCTCCGACTAGCGGGGGGCGGTGAGACCCAGTACTTC	CASSLRLAGGGETQYF
TRBV29-1	.	13	TRBD1	TRBJ2-7	TGCAGCGTTGATTCGGGACAGGGGTACGAGCAGTACTTC	CSVDSGQGYEQYF
TRBV6-2/TRBV6-3	.	17	TRBD2	TRBJ2-1	TGTGCCAGCAGTTCCACTCGTAGCGGGGGGTTCGACAATGAGCAGTTCTTC	CASSSTRSGGFDNEQFF
TRBV5-6	once	14	.	TRBJ2-1	TGTGCCAGCAGCTCTCCGTTCCCAGACAATGAGCAGTTCTTC	CASSSPFPDNEQFF
TRBV2	.	15	.	TRBJ1-4	TGTGCCAGCAGTGACCCCGGACTGACTAATGAAAAACTGTTTTTT	CASSDPGLTNEKLFF
TRBV6-5	.	15	TRBD1	TRBJ2-3	TGTGCCAGCAGGCCCGGGACAGGGGTCACAGATACGCAGTATTTT	CASRPGTGVTDTQYF
TRBV5-4	.	13	.	TRBJ2-2	TGTGCCAGCAGAACTTCGGGGGTCGGGGAGCTGTTTTTT	CASRTSGVGELFF
TRBV7-8	.	15	.	TRBJ1-2	TGTGCCAGCAGCTTAAGCGGGGTCCATAACTATGGCTACACCTTC	CASSLSGVHNYGYTF
TRBV15	few	16	.	TRBJ1-4	TGTGCCACCAGCAGAGTGCGGGGGGGCGGGAATGAAAAACTGTTTTTT	CATSRVRGGGNEKLFF
TRBV5-4	.	13	.	TRBJ1-3	TGTGCCAGCAGCTCCAACTCTGGAAACACCATATATTTT	CASSSNSGNTIYF
TRBV5-4	.	14	.	TRBJ2-5	TGTGCCAGCAGCTTGCCGGGGGATCAAGAGACCCAGTACTTC	CASSLPGDQETQYF
TRBV24-1	.	13	.	TRBJ1-1	TGTGCCACCAGTGACCCTGACAGTTATGAAGCTTTCTTT	CATSDPDSYEAFF
TRBV11-2	few	18	.	TRBJ2-2	TGTGCCAGCAGCCCACTTACCGGAGTCGGGGTGAAGGCCGGGGAGCTGTTTTTT	CASSPLTGVGVKAGELFF
TRBV9	.	14	.	TRBJ2-7	TGTGCCAGCAGCGTACATTGGCAGACCTACGAGCAGTACTTC	CASSVHWQTYEQYF
TRBV12-5	.	16	TRBD1	TRBJ1-6	TGTGCTAGTGGTCTTACAGGGGGCGCGAATAATTCACCCCTCCACTTT	CASGLTGGANNSPLHF
TRBV19	few	16	TRBD1	TRBJ1-1	TGTGCCAGTACCATATCTGCAGGGGGCTCGAACACTGAAGCTTTCTTT	CASTISAGGSNTEAFF
TRBV28	.	14	TRBD1	TRBJ1-4	TGTGCCAGCAGTTCCGGGACAGTAGATGAAAAACTGTTTTTT	CASSSGTVDEKLFF
TRBV7-6	.	15	TRBD1	TRBJ1-4	TGTGCCAGCAGCGAACAGGGGGCAACTAATGAAAAACTGTTTTTT	CASSEQGATNEKLFF
TRBV6-5	.	15	.	TRBJ2-3	TGTGCCAGCAGACTAGGCTCGGACGGCACAGATACGCAGTATTTT	CASRLGSDGTDTQYF
TRBV2	.	13	.	TRBJ1-1	TGTGCCAGCAGTGAACTGGCGGTCGGTGAAGCTTTCTTT	CASSELAVGEAFF
TRBV20-1	.	12	.	TRBJ2-2	TGCAGTGCAAGTACAGGCACCGGGGAGCTGTTTTTT	CSASTGTGELFF
TRBV5-1	.	16	TRBD1	TRBJ2-2	TGCGCCAGCAGCCCTCGACAGGGTGGGAACACCGGGGAGCTGTTTTTT	CASSPRQGGNTGELFF
TRBV15	.	15	.	TRBJ1-1	TGTGCCACCAGCAGAGTGATTGAGGGTAACACTGAAGCTTTCTTT	CATSRVIEGNTEAFF
TRBV5-6	few	13	.	TRBJ1-5	TGTGCCAGCAGCTTTGAGGGAGGACAGCCCCAGCATTTT	CASSFEGGQPQHF
TRBV19	.	15	.	TRBJ2-5	TGTGCCAGTAGTCCCGGGGGGCGATACCAAGAGACCCAGTACTTC	CASSPGGRYQETQYF
TRBV9	.	15	.	TRBJ1-1	TGTGCCAGCAGCGTATTGTTGGGGGGGAACACTGAAGCTTTCTTT	CASSVLLGGNTEAFF
TRBV7-9	few	16	TRBD1	TRBJ1-3	TGTGCCAGCAGCTTAGCTACGGGACAGGGTATCAACACCATATATTTT	CASSLATGQGINTIYF
TRBV4-2	.	17	TRBD2	TRBJ2-1	TGTGCCAGCAGCCAAGATCCCTCTAGCGGGGGTCTCAATGAGCAGTTCTTC	CASSQDPSSGGLNEQFF
TRBV28	.	11	.	TRBJ2-7	TGTGCCAGCAGTTTTCAGTACGAGCAGTACTTC	CASSFQYEQYF
TRBV30	.	10	TRBD1	TRBJ1-2	TGTGCCTCGACAGGGAATGGCTACACCTTC	CASTGNGYTF
TRBV19	.	16	.	TRBJ1-1	TGTGCCAGTAGTCTCACCCACCTCAGGGCGAACACTGAAGCTTTCTTT	CASSLTHLRANTEAFF
TRBV19	.	14	.	TRBJ2-5	TGTGCCAGTAGTATAGGCCCGGTACAAGAGACCCAGTACTTC	CASSIGPVQETQYF
TRBV6-1	.	18	TRBD2	TRBJ2-1	TGTGCCAGCAGTGCGATGACTAGCGGGGGGGCGTCGCCCGTTGAGCAGTTCTTC	CASSAMTSGGASPVEQFF
TRBV5-5	.	16	.	TRBJ2-6	TGTGCCAGCAGCCCAATACAGGGATTGGGGGCCAACGTCCTGACTTTC	CASSPIQGLGANVLTF
TRBV7-2	.	15	.	TRBJ1-2	TGTGCCAGCAGCGCTAGGAGGGGATCTAACTATGGCTACACCTTC	CASSARRGSNYGYTF
TRBV2	.	13	.	TRBJ2-5	TGTGCCAGCAGTGAGACAGGGAGGGAGACCCAGTACTTC	CASSETGRETQYF
TRBV2	.	13	TRBD1	TRBJ1-1	TGTGCCACGCAACAGGGGCCGGTGACTGAAGCTTTCTTT	CATQQGPVTEAFF
TRBV7-2	.	13	.	TRBJ2-3	TGTGCCAGCAGCCTTAGACTACCAGATACGCAGTATTTT	CASSLRLPDTQYF
TRBV19	.	15	TRBD1	TRBJ1-2	TGTGCCAGTGGGGCGCTAGACAGGGGCGGCTATGGCTACACCTTC	CASGALDRGGYGYTF
TRBV28	.	16	TRBD1	TRBJ1-2	TGTGCCAGCAGTCCGCCGGGACAGGGGAAGAGGGGCGGCTACACCTTC	CASSPPGQGKRGGYTF
TRBV15	.	16	.	TRBJ1-3	TGTGCCACCAGCAGAGATCTGAGCGGGGCTAGGGACACCATATATTTT	CATSRDLSGARDTIYF
TRBV7-6	.	14	TRBD1	TRBJ1-4	TGTGCCAGCAGCTTAGCGGGACAGGCTGAAAAACTGTTTTTT	CASSLAGQAEKLFF
TRBV10-1	.	14	TRBD1	TRBJ1-5	TGCGCCAGCAGTGAGTCAGGGGGCGGCCAGCCCCAGCATTTT	CASSESGGGQPQHF
TRBV5-4	.	14	.	TRBJ2-5	TGTGCCAGCAGCTTGGTAGCGAACCAAGAGACCCAGTACTTC	CASSLVANQETQYF
TRBV19	.	15	.	TRBJ1-5	TGTGCCAGTAGTATACTTGCGGCGGCCAATCAGCCCCAGCATTTT	CASSILAAANQPQHF
TRBV18	.	14	TRBD2	TRBJ2-7	TGTGCCAGCTCACCCCGGACTAGCTCCTACGAGCAGTACTTC	CASSPRTSSYEQYF
TRBV19	.	14	TRBD1	TRBJ2-1	TGTGCCAGTAACGCGCAGGGGGTGGTAAATGAGCAGTTCTTC	CASNAQGVVNEQFF
TRBV27	.	15	.	TRBJ1-3	TGTGCCAGCAGTTTATCCGGTCACTCTGGAAACACCATATATTTT	CASSLSGHSGNTIYF
TRBV19	.	14	TRBD2	TRBJ2-2	TGTGCCAGTAGGACTAGCGGGGGGTCCGGGGAGCTGTTTTTT	CASRTSGGSGELFF
TRBV24-1	.	15	TRBD1	TRBJ1-5	TGTGCCACCAGTGACCCGGGACAGCCGAATCAGCCCCAGCATTTT	CATSDPGQPNQPQHF
TRBV11-2	.	13	.	TRBJ1-6	TGTGCCAGCAGCTTAGGCCGGAATTCACCCCTCCACTTT	CASSLGRNSPLHF
TRBV7-6	.	16	TRBD1	TRBJ2-2	TGTGCCAGCAGCTTAGAGGGACAGGGCATAGCCGGGGAGCTGTTTTTT	CASSLEGQGIAGELFF